The following is a T cell receptor (beta chain) sequence with its context. The record originates from a study of blood T cell repertoires in COVID-19. Whole-study context: Sources were T cells, B-cell-depleted T cells, or PBMCs; the material itself was cDNA or gDNA.

Per the original methods: Amplified reference gene primers provided the basis for estimating nucleated cell counts. The data were produced by immunoSEQ multiplex PCR, yet TCRdb's version contains in-frame clones alone and is incomplete. V, J and clone size reflect that table, while D and trimming were determined from the DNA. The sample consists of 150,000 to 200,000 clones, roughly 90% of them appearing once. This CDR3 has 15 amino acids. The germline CDR1 and CDR2 sequences are LGHDT and YNNKEL (reference sequence). V dropped 3 bases and J dropped 0 bases, with 11 bases sitting between them. The V gene is TRBV3-1 (or the pseudogene TRBV3-2), the J gene TRBJ1-2, with unresolved D. Sequencing was done on a sample of peripheral blood. The TCR sequence derives from a man aged 55 to 70 with acute or convalescent COVID-19. The chain's CDR3 is CASSQAGSANYGYTF. DNA of the CDR3: TGTGCCAGCAGCCAGGCTGGGAGCGCTAACTATGGCTACACCTTC.